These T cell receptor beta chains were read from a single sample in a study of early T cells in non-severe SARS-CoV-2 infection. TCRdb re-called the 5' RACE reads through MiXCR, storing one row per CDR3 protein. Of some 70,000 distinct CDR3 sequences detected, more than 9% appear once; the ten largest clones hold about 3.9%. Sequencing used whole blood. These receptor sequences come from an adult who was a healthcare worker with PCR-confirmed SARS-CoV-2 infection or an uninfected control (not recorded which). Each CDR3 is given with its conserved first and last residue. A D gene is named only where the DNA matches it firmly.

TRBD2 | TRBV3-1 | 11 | CASTREGEQYF
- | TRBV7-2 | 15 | CASSSSGTASYEQYF
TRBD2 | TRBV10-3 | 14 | CAIRVAGARDEQYF
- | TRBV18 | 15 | CASSPAAGGQNEQFF
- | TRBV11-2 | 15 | CASSLEGRMNTEAFF
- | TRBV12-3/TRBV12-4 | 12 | CASSFGTGDYTF
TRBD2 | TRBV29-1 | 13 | CSVKRGGEDTQYF
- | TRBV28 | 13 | CASSLQQASRLHF
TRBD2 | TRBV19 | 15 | CASSIGSSGHDEQFF
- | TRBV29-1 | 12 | CSVGAEWTEAFF
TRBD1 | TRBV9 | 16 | CASSVAPQGASYEQYF
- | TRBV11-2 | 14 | CASSFGGRDTEAFF
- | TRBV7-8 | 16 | CASSLARLGPGNTIYF
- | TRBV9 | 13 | CASSATRLGEQFF
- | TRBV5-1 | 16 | CASSLVSGPSTDTQYF
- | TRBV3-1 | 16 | CASSRPHPRRQETQYF
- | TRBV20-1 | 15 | CSARGRTRNTGELFF
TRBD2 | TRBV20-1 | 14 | CSAPRGGRGNEQFF
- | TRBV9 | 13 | CASSDSMNTEAFF
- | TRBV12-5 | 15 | CASAQGQVSYNEQFF
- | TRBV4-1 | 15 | CASSQEPAALNEQFF
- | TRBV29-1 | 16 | CSVEEEGPSGKNIQYF
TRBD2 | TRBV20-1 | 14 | CSARELAGGGEQYF
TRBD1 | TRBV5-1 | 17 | CASKEGTGTGISYEQYF
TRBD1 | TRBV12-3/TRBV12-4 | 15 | CASSSTGINTGELFF
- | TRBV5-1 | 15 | CASSFTIGSYNEQFF
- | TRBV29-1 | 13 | CSVGRGSYNEQFF
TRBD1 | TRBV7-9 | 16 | CASSYRTGGINYGYTF
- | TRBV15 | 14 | CATSPMGASNEQFF
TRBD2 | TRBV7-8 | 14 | CASSLPGGFETQYF
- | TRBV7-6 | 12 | CASRRDTGELFF
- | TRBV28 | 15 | CASRTGATGQETQYF
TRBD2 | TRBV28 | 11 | CASAMGLGQFF
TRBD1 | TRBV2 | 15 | CASSVGGSAGNTIYF
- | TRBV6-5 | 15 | CASSYSNALPGELFF
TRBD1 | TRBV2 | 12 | CASRTGAYEQYF
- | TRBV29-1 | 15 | CSVGGAQGDPYEQYF
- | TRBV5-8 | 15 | CASSAIAEGTDTQYF
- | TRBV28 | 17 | CASGLARGEESNQPQHF
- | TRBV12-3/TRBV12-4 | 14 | CASSLGGPSYEQYF
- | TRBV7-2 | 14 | CASSFSWGTDTQYF
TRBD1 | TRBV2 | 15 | CASTPTVTGGYEQYF
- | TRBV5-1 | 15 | CASSVTDSSTDTQYF
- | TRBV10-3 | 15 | CAISESSQGGGIQYF
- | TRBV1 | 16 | CTSSRDIPDSTDTQYF
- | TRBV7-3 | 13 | CASSLSGAGELFF
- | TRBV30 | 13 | CAWSDYRASEQYF
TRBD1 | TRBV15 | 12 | CATSRDRVEAFF
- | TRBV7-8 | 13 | CASSFRGGSEAFF
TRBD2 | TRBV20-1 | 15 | CSASPGREDRGEQYF
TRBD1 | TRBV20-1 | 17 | CSARDGAGTGRTGELFF
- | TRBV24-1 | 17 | CATSDGRSGPSTDTQYF
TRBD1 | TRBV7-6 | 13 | CASSLGTGDGYTF
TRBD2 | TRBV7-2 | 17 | CASSSLFGGSSYNEQFF